In this sample, the clone carrying this T cell receptor beta chain turned up a few times. This entry belongs to a study of shared clonotypes between healthy human individuals. The V gene lost 4 bases and the J gene lost 6 bases, with 17 bases spanning the gap. The CDR3 runs to 14 residues. Germline V gene data show CDR1 as SGHDT and CDR2 as YYEEEE. The study separated CD4+ cells into CD45RA+ naive and CD45RA-negative memory subsets. The protocol was immunoSEQ multiplex PCR, while the TCRdb copy is restricted to in-frame clones and leaves out a portion. The repertoire consists of 950,000 to 1,300,000 clones, with roughly 75% occurring once and the leading ten covering about 1.5%.

V and J are TRBV5-6 and TRBJ2-7; tentative D call: TRBD2 (6 bases). The source of this sequence is a man aged 18-30 years in good health. The sequencing input was memory CD4+ T cells sorted from blood. Described subset: CD45RA-negative fraction. DNA for the CDR3: TGTGCCAGCAGCGCCCGCGGGAAGACCCGCGAGCAGTACTTC. Translated, it gives CASSARGKTREQYF.